Below are 12 T cell receptor beta chains sequenced from a single sample in a study of CD8+ T cells in alopecia areata. Sequencing used cDNA as its template, made by extracting RNA and reverse transcribing it. Method: immunoSEQ multiplex PCR; TCRdb's copy keeps in-frame clones and lacks some. The sample has about 98,000 clones; 40% to 55% are singletons. The sequenced sample consisted of CD4+ T cells sorted from blood. These receptors originate from a human donor with alopecia areata.

The J gene is TRBJ2-7, the V gene TRBV29-1; unclear D gene. This CDR3 spans 14 amino acids. In germline, CDR1 is SQVTM, CDR2 ANQGSEA. The germline V and J ends were trimmed by 7 bases and 0 bases, with 16 bases remaining between them. Written as DNA, the CDR3 is TGCAGCGCTGCTACCGCGGAGAGCTCCTACGAGCAGTACTTC. It specifies CSAATAESSYEQYF.

The chain combines TRBV30 with TRBJ2-1; D may be TRBD2 (5 bases). The germline gives CDR1 GTSNPN, CDR2 SVGIG (reference sequence). With 1 base removed from V and 6 bases from J, the gap between germline ends came to 13 bases. This CDR3 region has 14 residues. CDR3 bases: TGTGCCTGGAGTGGGACTGGGCAGCTCAATGAGCAGTTCTTC. Encoded protein: CAWSGTGQLNEQFF.

The J gene is TRBJ2-7, the V gene TRBV5-1; the match to TRBD2 covers 7 bases. V lost 0 bases and J lost 4; bases outside the gene matches: 4. CDR1 and CDR2 (germline): SGHRS, YFSETQ. This CDR3 has 14 amino acids. The CDR3 DNA reads TGCGCCAGCAGCTTGGCCGGGGGGTCTTACGAGCAGTACTTC. Encoded protein: CASSLAGGSYEQYF.

This clone occurred a few times. This sample includes further DNA sequences coding for the same CDR3. The V gene is TRBV29-1, the J gene TRBJ2-1, with 7 positions matching TRBD2. V shed 3 bases and J 0 bases; nucleotides not matched to a gene: 2. The germline gives CDR1 SQVTM, CDR2 ANQGSEA. This CDR3 region has 14 residues. The CDR3 reads CSVEGGSSYNEQFF. CDR3 DNA: TGCAGCGTTGAGGGGGGGAGCTCCTACAATGAGCAGTTCTTC.

This clone occurred a few times. The identical CDR3 is also encoded by other nucleotide sequences in the sample. V usage is TRBV29-1 and J usage is TRBJ1-1; D is unclear. CDR1 and CDR2 (germline): SQVTM, ANQGSEA. The CDR3 runs 13 residues. V shed 2 bases and J shed 0 bases, with 7 bases lying between them. In DNA, the CDR3 is TGCAGCGTTGAAAGGAAACTGAACACTGAAGCTTTCTTT. Its protein is CSVERKLNTEAFF.

The chain joins TRBV6-6 to TRBJ2-7; D tentatively reads TRBD1 or TRBD2 (5 bases each). V lost 10 bases and J 5 bases, leaving 18 bases between the germline ends. This CDR3 contains 13 residues. Germline V gives CDR1 MNHNY, CDR2 SVGAGI (reference sequence). The CDR3 DNA follows: TGTGCCATCCAGAGGGGAGTTGGTGACGAGCAGTACTTC. As protein: CAIQRGVGDEQYF.

V gene TRBV7-9 combines with J gene TRBJ1-6, with D uncertain. Germline CDR1 and CDR2: SEHNR and FQNEAQ (reference sequence). The CDR3 totals 14 residues. The ends were cut back, 3 bases at V and 10 bases at J, with 13 bases in the middle. CDR3 bases: TGTGCCAGCAGCTTGCGGACCCTCGGATCACCCCTCCACTTT. Its protein is CASSLRTLGSPLHF.

The table lists this clone with a few counts. The chain recombines TRBV28 with TRBJ2-7; tentative D call: TRBD2 (6 bases). The V and J ends lost 4 bases and 0 bases respectively, with 16 bases between them. CDR1 is MDHEN, CDR2 SYDVKM, per germline. This CDR3 region has 16 residues. CDR3 in DNA: TGTGCCAGCAGTTACCGGACTACCCTGCGCTCCTACGAGCAGTACTTC. Its protein is CASSYRTTLRSYEQYF.

V gene TRBV18 combines with J gene TRBJ1-1; maybe TRBD1 (5 bases). Trimming took off 7 bases at V and 0 bases at J, with 12 bases between the two ends. The germline V gene has CDR1 KGHSH and CDR2 LQKENI. This CDR3 region has 14 residues. The CDR3 here is CASLTATMNTEAFF. The CDR3 DNA reads TGTGCCAGCTTGACAGCAACCATGAACACTGAAGCTTTCTTT.

The chain combines TRBV30 with TRBJ1-2; D gene uncertain. The CDR3 has 12 residues. Trimming cost V 0 bases and J 6 bases, with 8 bases left between them. Per germline, CDR1 GTSNPN and CDR2 SVGIG (reference sequence). As DNA, the CDR3 is TGTGCCTGGAGTGTCGGCGGGAATGGCTACACCTTC. Translating gives CAWSVGGNGYTF.

This clone came up a few times. This chain links TRBV4-2 with TRBJ2-2; 14 positions match TRBD2. This CDR3 has 18 amino acids. Germline trimming cut 2 bases from V and 3 bases from J; bases unmatched to any gene: 5. From germline, CDR1 is LGHNA and CDR2 YNFKEQ. In DNA, the CDR3 is TGTGCCAGCAGCCAACCCGGGACTAGCGGGGGACACACCGGGGAGCTGTTTTTT. Its protein is CASSQPGTSGGHTGELFF.

This clone was counted between two and nine times. The chain links TRBV30 to TRBJ1-2; no reliable D call. This CDR3 comprises 13 residues. Germline V CDR1 and CDR2: GTSNPN, SVGIG (reference sequence). V lost 3 bases, J lost 4 bases, and 12 bases lay in between. The chain's CDR3 is CAWSLGETYGYTF. For the CDR3, the DNA is TGTGCCTGGAGCCTGGGAGAGACCTATGGCTACACCTTC.